The present TCR beta chain was sequenced within a study of T cell clones after liver transplantation. Study information: TCRbeta sequencing after a pre-transplant mixed lymphocyte reaction identified graft-donor-reactive clones, later tracked in post-transplant blood.

The germline V and J ends were trimmed by 3 bases and 0 bases, with 6 bases remaining between them. The CDR3 spans 15 residues. The germline gives CDR1 SGHDN, CDR2 FVKESK. Clones were sequenced by immunoSEQ multiplex PCR, and TCRdb holds only the in-frame ones, with some missing. The sample contains 95,000 to 110,000 clones, about 81% of which appear only once. The sample consisted of CD4+ T cells from blood, taken around 50 months after liver transplant. This clonotype was sampled from a human patient who received a liver transplant. The T cells may partly be graft donor cells. V is TRBV14 and J is TRBJ2-6; D gene uncertain. The DNA of the CDR3 is TGTGCCAGCAGCCAGTTGGGCTCTGGGGCCAACGTCCTGACTTTC. Its protein is CASSQLGSGANVLTF.